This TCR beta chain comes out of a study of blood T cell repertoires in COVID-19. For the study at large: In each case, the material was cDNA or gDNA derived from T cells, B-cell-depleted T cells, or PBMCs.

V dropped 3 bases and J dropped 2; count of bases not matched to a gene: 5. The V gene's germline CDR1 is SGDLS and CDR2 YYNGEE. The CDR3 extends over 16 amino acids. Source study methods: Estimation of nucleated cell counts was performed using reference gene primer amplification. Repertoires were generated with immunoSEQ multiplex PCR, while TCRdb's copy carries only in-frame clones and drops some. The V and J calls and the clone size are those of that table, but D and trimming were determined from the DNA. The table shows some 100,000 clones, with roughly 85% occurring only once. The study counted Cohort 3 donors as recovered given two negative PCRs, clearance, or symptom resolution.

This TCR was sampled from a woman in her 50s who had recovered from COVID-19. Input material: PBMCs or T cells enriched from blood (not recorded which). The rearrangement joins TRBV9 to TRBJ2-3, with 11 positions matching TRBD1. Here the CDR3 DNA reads TGTGCCAGCAGCGGGACAGGGGGCGCGTACACAGATACGCAGTATTTT. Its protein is CASSGTGGAYTDTQYF.